These 27 T cell receptor beta chains originate from one sample sequenced in a study of T cells in Graves' hyperthyroidism and ophthalmopathy. Researchers took RNA transcripts and amplified the TCR beta CDR3 regions from them. Researchers ran a first-round RT-PCR on the TCR CDR3 using the HTBI primer set. TCRdb used MiXCR to reprocess the multiplex PCR reads, holding one entry per CDR3 protein. Of under 400,000 distinct CDR3 sequences in the sample, more than 11% were seen once. Sequenced material: blood. All receptors derive from an older woman with Graves' hyperthyroidism.

The sample holds many counts of this clonotype. The V gene is TRBV5-5, the J gene TRBJ1-2; D is possibly TRBD1 (6 bases). This CDR3 is 15 amino acids long. V was pared by 0 bases and J by 3 bases, with 12 bases between. Germline V gene data show CDR1 as SGHKS and CDR2 as YYEKEE (reference sequence). The CDR3 DNA is TGTGCCAGCAGCTTGGCCCCTTCAGGGGACTATGGCTACACCTTC. It specifies CASSLAPSGDYGYTF.

This chain links TRBV5-1 with TRBJ2-7; 10 bases are a match to TRBD1. The ends lost 4 bases at V and 6 bases at J; junction bases unmatched: 10. Germline CDR1 SGHRS, CDR2 YFSETQ. The CDR3 consists of 15 residues. CDR3 amino acids: CASSTGTGVLSEQYF. In DNA, the CDR3 is TGCGCCAGCAGCACCGGGACAGGGGTGTTAAGCGAGCAGTACTTC.

This clonotype showed up many times. The V and J genes are TRBV30 and TRBJ1-2; D is uncertain. The V end was cut by 2 bases, the J end by 8 bases, with 18 bases between. Germline V CDR1 and CDR2: GTSNPN, SVGIG (reference sequence). The CDR3 spans 14 residues. The CDR3 region has the DNA TGTGCCTGGAGTATCCGGGCCCAGAGGAAGGGCTACACCTTC. Translation: CAWSIRAQRKGYTF.

This chain joins TRBV6-2 or TRBV6-3 and TRBJ2-2, with TRBD2 matching over 7 bases. Germline trimming cut 8 bases from V and 2 bases from J; bases unmatched to any gene: 5. Germline V gene data show CDR1 as MNHEY and CDR2 as SVGEGT. This CDR3 contains 14 residues. The CDR3 DNA reads TGTGCCAGCGGACTAGTCGGTAACACCGGGGAGCTGTTTTTT. As protein: CASGLVGNTGELFF.

The chain joins TRBV20-1 to TRBJ2-1; tentative D call: TRBD2 (6 bases). Per germline, CDR1 DFQATT and CDR2 SNEGSKA (reference sequence). The CDR3 extends over 13 amino acids. V gave up 6 bases and J gave up 4 bases, with 13 bases separating them. The CDR3 here is CSASSATYNEQFF. In nucleotides, the CDR3 is TGCAGTGCCTCTAGCGCGACGTACAATGAGCAGTTCTTC.

This clonotype was observed many times. The chain is built from TRBV5-1 and TRBJ2-3; D is uncertain. The CDR3 runs to 12 residues. With 0 bases removed from V and 10 bases from J, the gap between germline ends came to 9 bases. Per germline, CDR1 SGHRS and CDR2 YFSETQ. CDR3 sequence (DNA): TGCGCCAGCAGCTTGGGCCGCGAATCGCAGTATTTT. This sequence encodes CASSLGRESQYF.

This clonotype was counted between two and nine times. This chain connects TRBV20-1 to TRBJ2-5; TRBD2 matches at 7 bases. The CDR3 spans 14 residues. V shed 3 bases, J shed 4 bases, and the junction held 8 bases outside the gene matches. CDR1 is DFQATT, CDR2 SNEGSKA, per germline (reference sequence). The CDR3 loop reads CSARGGASGETQYF. As DNA, the CDR3 is TGCAGTGCTAGGGGAGGGGCTAGCGGAGAGACCCAGTACTTC.

This clonotype showed up just once. V usage is TRBV9 and J usage is TRBJ2-1; 13 nucleotides match TRBD2. The CDR3 spans 16 residues. CDR1 and CDR2 from the germline V gene are SGDLS and YYNGEE. V lost 4 bases, J lost 8 bases, and 9 bases stayed unmatched. Written as DNA, the CDR3 is TGTGCCAGCAGCTCACGGACTAGCGGGAGTTTGGATGAGCAGTTCTTC. It specifies CASSSRTSGSLDEQFF.

This clonotype has just a few counts. The V gene is TRBV7-8, the J gene TRBJ1-2; D unclear. CDR1 SGHVS and CDR2 FQNEAQ come from the germline V gene. V shed 1 base and J shed 7 bases, with 13 bases lying between them. The CDR3 totals 14 residues. The CDR3, as DNA: TGTGCCAGCAGCTTAGGGACCCCTTTTGCTGGCTACACCTTC. It encodes CASSLGTPFAGYTF.

This clonotype was recorded many times. The chain recombines TRBV2 with TRBJ1-3, with D uncertain. The CDR3 covers 16 residues. The V gene lost 3 bases and the J gene lost 1 base, with 13 bases spanning the gap. Looked up from germline, CDR1 is SNHLY and CDR2 is FYNNEI. The CDR3 coding sequence is TGTGCCAGCAGTGACGTTGTAGAAGTTTCTGGAAACACCATATATTTT. Translating gives CASSDVVEVSGNTIYF.

This clonotype has a count of ten or more. This chain joins TRBV7-8 and TRBJ2-1, with TRBD2 as a possible D gene (6 bases). CDR3 length equals 14 residues. Germline values: CDR1 SGHVS, CDR2 FQNEAQ. Trimming removed 6 bases at V and 7 bases at J, with 16 bases between. The CDR3 reads CASSRMEGQNEQFF. The CDR3 nucleotides are TGTGCCAGCAGTCGGATGGAGGGCCAAAATGAGCAGTTCTTC. Complete variable domain (other parts from reference TRBV7-8 and TRBJ2-1): GAGVSQSPRYKVAKRGQDVALRCDPISGHVSLFWYQQALGQGPEFLTYFQNEAQLDKSGLPSDRFFAERPEGSVSTLKIQRTQQEDSAVYLCASSRMEGQNEQFFGPGTRLTVL.

In its sample, this clonotype was seen many times. The chain couples TRBV10-3 to TRBJ2-2; 10 bases fit TRBD1. Per germline, CDR1 ENHRY and CDR2 SYGVKD. The CDR3 totals 15 residues. The V segment lost 6 bases and the J segment 3 bases; nucleotides outside the gene matches: 4. CDR3 nucleotides: TGTGCCATCAGGCGGGACAGGGGCTACACCGGGGAGCTGTTTTTT. Its protein product is CAIRRDRGYTGELFF.

In this sample, this clonotype turned up a few times. The V and J genes are TRBV6-2 or TRBV6-3 and TRBJ2-7; TRBD1 matches at 10 bases. The CDR3 has 16 amino acids. Germline V CDR1 and CDR2: MNHEY, SVGEGT. V lost 6 bases to trimming and J lost 3 bases; unmatched junction nucleotides: 11. CDR3 DNA: TGTGCCAGCAGCCGTCTCGGTGGGACAGGGGTCTACGAGCAGTACTTC. The encoded protein is CASSRLGGTGVYEQYF.

Points on this clonotype: This could be a read error, since a much larger clone is one nucleotide away. The chain combines TRBV12-3 or TRBV12-4 with TRBJ2-6; no clear D gene. V was trimmed by 2 bases and J by 0 bases, leaving 8 bases between them. This CDR3 contains 16 residues. The CDR3 bases are TGTGCCAGCAGTTTAATGGTCGGCTCTGGGGCCAACGTCCTGACTTTC. Translation: CASSLMVGSGANVLTF.

There are a few counts of this clonotype. This sequence joins TRBV28 and TRBJ2-7, with D possibly TRBD1 on 6 matching bases. With 4 bases removed from V and 0 bases from J, the gap between germline ends came to 13 bases. Germline V CDR1 and CDR2: MDHEN, SYDVKM. The CDR3 has 15 amino acids. CDR3 nucleotides: TGTGCCAGCAGTTCCCCAAGGGGGTCCTCCTACGAGCAGTACTTC. This codes for CASSSPRGSSYEQYF.

This clonotype was seen at least ten times. The chain couples TRBV7-3 to TRBJ1-2, with no clear D. V lost 6 bases to trimming and J lost 3 bases, with 17 bases between them. The CDR3 loop spans 15 amino acids. Germline V gene data show CDR1 as SGHTA and CDR2 as FQGTGA. The CDR3 reads CASRNWTRTHYGYTF. The CDR3 DNA reads TGTGCCAGCAGGAATTGGACCCGAACCCACTATGGCTACACCTTC. Based on the CDR3 plus reference TRBV7-3 and TRBJ1-2, the full variable domain is GAGVSQTPSNKVTEKGKYVELRCDPISGHTALYWYRQSLGQGPEFLIYFQGTGAADDSGLPNDRFFAVRPEGSVSTLKIQRTERGDSAVYLCASRNWTRTHYGYTFGSGTRLTVV.

There are many counts of this clonotype. V usage is TRBV5-1 and J usage is TRBJ1-4, with 8 nucleotides matching TRBD1. The CDR3 is 16 amino acids. Trimming took 4 bases from V and 4 from J; bases not matched to a gene: 9. CDR1 is SGHRS and CDR2 is YFSETQ in the germline V gene. CDR3 sequence: CASSIGTGYLNEKLFF. CDR3 in DNA: TGCGCCAGCAGCATAGGGACAGGCTACCTTAATGAAAAACTGTTTTTT.

The sample holds a few counts of this clonotype. The chain joins TRBV19 to TRBJ1-2; possible D gene TRBD1, 6 bases. Trimming removed 5 bases from V and 4 bases from J, with 17 bases in between. CDR1 and CDR2 from the germline V gene are LNHDA and SQIVND (reference sequence). This CDR3 is 15 amino acids long. CDR3 sequence: CASSLDSQTSYGYTF. CDR3 bases: TGTGCCAGTAGTTTGGACAGCCAGACCTCCTATGGCTACACCTTC.

The rearrangement joins TRBV12-5 to TRBJ1-1; TRBD1 might be the D (5 bases). Deletions cut 0 bases from V and 6 bases from J, with 17 bases between. CDR1 LGHNT and CDR2 FRNRAP come from the germline V gene. CDR3 length: 16 residues. In DNA, the CDR3 is TGTGCTAGTGGTTTGGTAATGGGGCGGGGTGTGCCTGAAGCTTTCTTT. This sequence encodes CASGLVMGRGVPEAFF.

V and J are TRBV20-1 and TRBJ2-2; 7 nucleotides agree with TRBD2. Germline CDR1 DFQATT, CDR2 SNEGSKA (reference sequence). This CDR3 contains 14 residues. The J segment lost 7 bases and the V segment lost 6 bases, leaving 11 bases of the junction unmatched. CDR3 in DNA: TGCAGTGCGGGTCGGGCGGGAGTGGGCGGGGAGCTGTTTTTT. It yields the protein CSAGRAGVGGELFF.

In its sample, this clonotype was seen many times. This chain connects TRBV15 to TRBJ2-7, with 9 bases aligning to TRBD1. The V and J ends lost 2 bases and 0 bases, in that order; junction bases with no gene match: 5. Germline V lookup: CDR1 LNHNV, CDR2 YYDKDF (reference sequence). This CDR3 has 16 residues. CDR3 sequence reads: CATSRRTGDLSYEQYF. CDR3 DNA sequence: TGTGCCACCAGCAGAAGGACAGGGGACCTCTCCTACGAGCAGTACTTC.

The chain carries TRBV12-3 or TRBV12-4 and TRBJ2-7, with D possibly being TRBD1 (8 bases). The CDR3 sequence is 20 residues long. V lost 5 bases and J 0 bases, leaving 29 bases between the germline ends. The CDR3 sequence is CASSPLERGGGQASSYEQYF. CDR3 coding DNA: TGTGCCAGCAGTCCCCTGGAGAGGGGGGGGGGACAGGCCAGCTCCTACGAGCAGTACTTC.

This clonotype was picked up many times. This chain uses TRBV11-3 with TRBJ2-2; the match to TRBD2 covers 7 bases. The CDR3 sequence is 16 residues long. Unmatched junction bases numbered 6, after V lost 2 bases and J lost 3 bases. The germline gives CDR1 SGHNT, CDR2 YENEEA. CDR3 sequence reads: CASSLLGGSDTGELFF. CDR3 coding DNA: TGTGCCAGCAGCTTACTGGGCGGGAGTGACACCGGGGAGCTGTTTTTT.

This clonotype occurred many times. This rearrangement joins TRBV5-5 to TRBJ2-1, with 16 bases identical to TRBD2. The CDR3 spans 18 residues. J gave up 8 bases and V 4 bases, and 12 bases lay outside the gene matches. CDR1 and CDR2 (germline): SGHKS, YYEKEE (reference sequence). This CDR3 reads CASSLRPGTSGRADEQFF. CDR3 DNA sequence: TGTGCCAGCAGCCTACGTCCCGGGACTAGCGGGAGGGCCGATGAGCAGTTCTTC. The entire variable domain, with the rest obtained from reference TRBV5-5 and TRBJ2-1, is as follows: DAGVTQSPTHLIKTRGQQVTLRCSPISGHKSVSWYQQVLGQGPQFIFQYYEKEERGRGNFPDRFSARQFPNYSSELNVNALLLGDSALYLCASSLRPGTSGRADEQFFGPGTRLTVL.

In its sample, this clonotype was seen many times. DNA of the CDR3: TGCGCCAGCAGTGAGACCGGGACAGGGGATAGGGTGCAGTACTTC. It specifies CASSETGTGDRVQYF. The chain links TRBV10-1 to TRBJ2-7; 10 bases align to TRBD1. This CDR3 comprises 15 residues. Germline V CDR1 and CDR2: WNHNN, SYGVQD (reference sequence). Losses at the gene ends were 2 bases for V and 9 bases for J; bases not matched to a gene: 10.

This clonotype was picked up many times. The chain employs TRBV7-9 and TRBJ2-7; weak D call: TRBD1 (6 bases). V lost 7 bases, J lost 6 bases, and 10 bases lay in between. Germline-derived CDR1 and CDR2 are SEHNR and FQNEAQ (reference sequence). The CDR3 is 11 residues long. The CDR3 nucleotides read TGTGCCAGCATTCAGGGGCGCGAGCAGTACTTC. It codes for CASIQGREQYF.

This clonotype was detected only a few times. The chain is built from TRBV10-1 and TRBJ2-1, with D possibly TRBD2 on 5 matching bases. Germline V gene sequence: CDR1 WNHNN, CDR2 SYGVQD (reference sequence). Deletions cut 2 bases from V and 8 bases from J, with 13 bases between. The CDR3 has 14 amino acids. The CDR3: CASSEPPRVHEQFF. The DNA for the CDR3 is TGCGCCAGCAGTGAGCCCCCGAGGGTCCATGAGCAGTTCTTC.